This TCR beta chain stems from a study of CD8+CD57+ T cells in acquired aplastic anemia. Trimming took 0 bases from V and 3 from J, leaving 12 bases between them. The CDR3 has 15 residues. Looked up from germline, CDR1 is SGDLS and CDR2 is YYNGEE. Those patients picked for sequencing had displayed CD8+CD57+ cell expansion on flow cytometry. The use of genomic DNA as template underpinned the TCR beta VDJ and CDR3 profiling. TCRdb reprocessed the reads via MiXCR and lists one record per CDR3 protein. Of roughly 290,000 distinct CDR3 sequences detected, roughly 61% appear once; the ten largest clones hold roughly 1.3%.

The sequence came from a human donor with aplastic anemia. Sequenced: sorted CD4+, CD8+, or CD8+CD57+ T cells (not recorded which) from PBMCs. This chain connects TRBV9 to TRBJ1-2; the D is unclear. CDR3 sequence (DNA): TGTGCCAGCAGCGTAGATGAAGCACAGTACTATGGCTACACCTTC. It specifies CASSVDEAQYYGYTF. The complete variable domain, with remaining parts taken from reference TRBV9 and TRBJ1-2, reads DSGVTQTPKHLITATGQRVTLRCSPRSGDLSVYWYQQSLDQGLQFLIQYYNGEERAKGNILERFSAQQFPDLHSELNLSSLELGDSALYFCASSVDEAQYYGYTFGSGTRLTVV.